The 14 T cell receptor beta chains listed next were all sequenced from one sample in a study of T cell responses to AZD1222 COVID-19 vaccine. The table came from immunoSEQ multiplex PCR; TCRdb's copy has only in-frame clones and leaves some out. The sample consists of about 100,000 clones, approximately 84% of them appearing once. The sequenced sample was peripheral blood, obtained on day 0 of AZD1222 vaccination. The receptors come from an adult in good health.

The chain carries TRBV18 and TRBJ2-7, with 10 bases that match TRBD2. CDR3 length: 17 amino acids. Germline V gene data show CDR1 as KGHSH and CDR2 as LQKENI. J lost 2 bases, V lost 0 bases, and 7 bases had no gene match. The CDR3 is CASSPPVSSGSPYEQYF. In DNA, the CDR3 is TGTGCCAGCTCACCACCTGTCTCTAGCGGGAGTCCCTACGAGCAGTACTTC.

The rearrangement uses TRBV7-2 and TRBJ2-2; tentatively, D is TRBD1 (6 bases). V was clipped by 5 bases and J by 4 bases, with 17 bases between them. The germline CDR1 and CDR2 sequences are SGHTA and FQGNSA. The CDR3 sequence is 16 residues long. The CDR3 is CASSPRSRGSTGELFF. The DNA for the CDR3 is TGTGCCAGCAGCCCACGATCGAGGGGGAGCACCGGGGAGCTGTTTTTT.

V usage is TRBV11-3 and J usage is TRBJ2-5; TRBD1 or TRBD2 may be the D gene (5 bases each). CDR1 SGHNT and CDR2 YENEEA come from the germline V gene. The CDR3 runs to 13 residues. The V and J ends lost 3 bases and 5 bases respectively, with 10 bases between them. CDR3 DNA: TGTGCCAGCAGCTTCTTGGGGGTGGAGACCCAGTACTTC. It codes for CASSFLGVETQYF.

The chain employs TRBV15 and TRBJ2-7, with D perhaps matching TRBD1 (6 bases). Germline V gene data show CDR1 as LNHNV and CDR2 as YYDKDF (reference sequence). The CDR3 is 13 amino acids. V lost 3 bases to trimming and J lost 5 bases, with 11 bases between them. The CDR3 sequence: CATSRDPGDEQYV. CDR3 nucleotide sequence: TGTGCCACCAGCAGGGATCCAGGGGACGAGCAGTACGTC.

The gene calls are TRBV24-1 and TRBJ2-2; D remains unclear. Germline CDR1 reads KGHDR; CDR2 reads SFDVKD. Deletions cut 0 bases from V and 0 bases from J, with 13 bases between. The CDR3 has 18 amino acids. In DNA form, the CDR3 reads TGTGCCACCAGTGATTTGTACGAGACACCTACGAACACCGGGGAGCTGTTTTTT. This encodes CATSDLYETPTNTGELFF.

This CDR3 is CASRTSNQPQHF. CDR3 bases: TGTGCCAGCAGGACCTCCAATCAGCCCCAGCATTTT. J is TRBJ1-5 and V is TRBV27; D gene ambiguous. Deletions cut 6 bases from V and 3 bases from J, with 6 bases between. The CDR3 is made up of 12 amino acids. Germline V gene sequence: CDR1 MNHEY, CDR2 SMNVEV (reference sequence).

This chain links TRBV25-1 with TRBJ2-7, with no clear D. With 8 bases removed from V and 0 bases from J, the gap between germline ends came to 14 bases. The CDR3 runs to 14 residues. Germline CDR1 and CDR2: MGHDK and SYGVNS. DNA of the CDR3: TGTGCCAGCGCGACGACAACGGACTCCTACGAGCAGTACTTC. It translates to CASATTTDSYEQYF.

The V and J genes are TRBV4-3 and TRBJ1-3; D not certain. The CDR3 totals 13 residues. V lost 1 base and J 4 bases, leaving 5 bases between the germline ends. The germline V gene encodes CDR1 LGHNA and CDR2 YSLEER. The CDR3 here is CASSQARGNTIYF. The CDR3 nucleotides read TGCGCCAGCAGCCAAGCGAGGGGAAACACCATATATTTT.

This chain uses TRBV28 with TRBJ1-2; D is possibly TRBD1 (5 bases). V was clipped by 1 base and J by 6 bases, with 21 bases between them. This CDR3 spans 17 amino acids. Looked up from germline, CDR1 is MDHEN and CDR2 is SYDVKM. Written as DNA, the CDR3 is TGTGCCAGCAGTTTATCAAGGTTTTTAGACAGCCAGAATGGCTACACCTTC. This codes for CASSLSRFLDSQNGYTF.

The chain has TRBV30 and TRBJ1-1; 9 bases are a match to TRBD1. Germline V CDR1 and CDR2: GTSNPN, SVGIG (reference sequence). The J segment lost 5 bases and the V segment lost 2 bases, leaving 12 bases of the junction unmatched. This CDR3 comprises 16 residues. In DNA, the CDR3 is TGTGCCTGGAGTCACAACCGGGGACAGGGACGGACTGAAGCTTTCTTT. This encodes CAWSHNRGQGRTEAFF.

This chain joins TRBV27 and TRBJ1-2, with TRBD1 matching over 7 bases. CDR1 MNHEY and CDR2 SMNVEV come from the germline V gene (reference sequence). V dropped 2 bases and J dropped 7; count of bases not matched to a gene: 4. CDR3 length: 13 residues. The CDR3 protein is CASSLARQGGYTF. CDR3 DNA sequence: TGTGCCAGCAGTTTAGCTAGACAGGGTGGCTACACCTTC.

This clone has a count of ten or more. The V and J genes are TRBV3-1 (or the pseudogene TRBV3-2) and TRBJ2-3; tentatively, D is TRBD1 or TRBD2 (6 bases each). Germline CDR1 and CDR2: LGHDT and YNNKEL (reference sequence). This CDR3 has 17 amino acids. V was clipped by 1 base and J by 2 bases, with 16 bases between them. CDR3 DNA: TGTGCCAGCAGCCAAGTATTCCCGGGGGCATACACAGATACGCAGTATTTT. Protein sequence: CASSQVFPGAYTDTQYF.

The V and J genes are TRBV28 and TRBJ1-6; no clear D gene. V shed 9 bases and J shed 10 bases, with 16 bases lying between them. CDR3 size: 13 residues. From germline, CDR1 is MDHEN and CDR2 SYDVKM. CDR3 in amino acids: CASRILDGSPLHF. In DNA, the CDR3 is TGTGCCAGTCGTATCCTGGACGGCTCACCCCTCCACTTT.

The chain uses TRBV5-4 and TRBJ2-7, with 8 bases matching TRBD2. V lost 2 bases to trimming and J lost 2 bases; unmatched junction nucleotides: 6. This CDR3 is 15 amino acids long. The germline gives CDR1 SGHNT, CDR2 YYREEE (reference sequence). The CDR3 coding sequence is TGTGCCAGCAGCTTTGGCGGGAGGCCCCCCTACGAGCAGTACTTC. Encoded protein: CASSFGGRPPYEQYF.